The sample holds a few counts of the clone carrying this T cell receptor (beta chain). Germline V lookup: CDR1 MGHRA, CDR2 YSYEKL. CDR3 length: 16 residues. V lost 0 bases and J lost 3, with 13 bases in between. The entry originates in a study of human T cells and chemical hapten exposure. This sample's time point: healthy volunteer bleed at 2 weeks. Total RNA was isolated from whole blood that had not been fractionated. TCRdb re-called the RACE reads through MiXCR, storing one row per CDR3 protein. The sample lists roughly 48,000 distinct CDR3 sequences; 4.4% were seen once. The sample consisted of whole blood. The chain employs TRBV4-1 and TRBJ2-3; the D gene is possibly TRBD2 (6 bases). The clonotype was recovered from a human donor in good health. Some clones in this sample may be carry-over from other donors' samples. CDR3 in amino acids: CASSQDSAEGTDTQYF. CDR3 in DNA: TGCGCCAGCAGCCAAGATTCCGCGGAGGGGACAGATACGCAGTATTTT.